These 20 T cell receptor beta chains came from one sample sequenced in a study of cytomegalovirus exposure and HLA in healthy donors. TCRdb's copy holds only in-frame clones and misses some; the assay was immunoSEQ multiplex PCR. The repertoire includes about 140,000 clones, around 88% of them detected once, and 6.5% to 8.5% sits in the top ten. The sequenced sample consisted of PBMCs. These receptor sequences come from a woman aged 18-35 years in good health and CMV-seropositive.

The CDR3 DNA reads TGTGCCAGCAGCTTAGCGTTGGGCGAAGCCTCTGGAAACACCATATATTTT. As protein: CASSLALGEASGNTIYF. The rearrangement links TRBV7-9 to TRBJ1-3; D unresolved. CDR3 length equals 17 residues. V lost 0 bases and J lost 0, with 12 bases in between. Germline V gene data show CDR1 as SEHNR and CDR2 as FQNEAQ (reference sequence).

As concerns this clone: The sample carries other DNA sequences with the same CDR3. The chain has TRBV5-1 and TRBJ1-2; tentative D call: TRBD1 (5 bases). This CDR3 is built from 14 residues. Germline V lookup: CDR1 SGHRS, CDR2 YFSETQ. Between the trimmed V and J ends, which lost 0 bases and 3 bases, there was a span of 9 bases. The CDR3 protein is CASSLERGDYGYTF. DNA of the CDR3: TGCGCCAGCAGCTTGGAACGGGGGGACTATGGCTACACCTTC.

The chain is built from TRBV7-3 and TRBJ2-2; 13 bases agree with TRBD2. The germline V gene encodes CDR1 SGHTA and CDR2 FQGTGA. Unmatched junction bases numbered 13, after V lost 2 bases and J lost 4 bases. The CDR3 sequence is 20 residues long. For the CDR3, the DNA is TGTGCCAGCAGCTTATCCGGGCCTGGACTAGCGGGAGTCGGCACCGGGGAGCTGTTTTTT. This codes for CASSLSGPGLAGVGTGELFF.

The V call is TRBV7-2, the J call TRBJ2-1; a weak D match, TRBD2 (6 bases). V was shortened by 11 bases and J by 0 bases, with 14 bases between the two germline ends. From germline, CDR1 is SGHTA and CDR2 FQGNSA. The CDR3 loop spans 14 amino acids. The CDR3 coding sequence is TGTGCCTCGAGTCGGGGGACCTCCTACAATGAGCAGTTCTTC. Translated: CASSRGTSYNEQFF.

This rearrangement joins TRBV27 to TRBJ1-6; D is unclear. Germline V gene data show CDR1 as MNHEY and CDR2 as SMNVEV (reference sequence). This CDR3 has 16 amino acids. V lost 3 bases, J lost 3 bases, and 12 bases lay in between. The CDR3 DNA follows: TGTGCCAGCAGTTTCTTGCGTCACCTCTATAATTCACCCCTCCACTTT. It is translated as CASSFLRHLYNSPLHF.

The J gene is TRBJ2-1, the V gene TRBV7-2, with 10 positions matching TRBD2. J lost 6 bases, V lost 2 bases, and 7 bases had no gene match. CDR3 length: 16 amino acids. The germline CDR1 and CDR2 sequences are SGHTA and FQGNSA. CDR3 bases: TGTGCCAGCAGCTTATCTAGCGGGAGATTTGGCAATGAGCAGTTCTTC. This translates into CASSLSSGRFGNEQFF. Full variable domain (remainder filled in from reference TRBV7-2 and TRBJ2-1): GAGVSQSPSNKVTEKGKDVELRCDPISGHTALYWYRQSLGQGLEFLIYFQGNSAPDKSGLPSDRFSAERTGGSVSTLTIQRTQQEDSAVYLCASSLSSGRFGNEQFFGPGTRLTVL.

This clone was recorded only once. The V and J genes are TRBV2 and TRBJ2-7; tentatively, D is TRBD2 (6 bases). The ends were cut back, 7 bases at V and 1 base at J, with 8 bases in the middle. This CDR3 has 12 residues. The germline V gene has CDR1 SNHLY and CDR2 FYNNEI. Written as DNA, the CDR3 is TGTGCCAGCATGCGGGATTCCTACGAGCAGTACTTC. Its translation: CASMRDSYEQYF.

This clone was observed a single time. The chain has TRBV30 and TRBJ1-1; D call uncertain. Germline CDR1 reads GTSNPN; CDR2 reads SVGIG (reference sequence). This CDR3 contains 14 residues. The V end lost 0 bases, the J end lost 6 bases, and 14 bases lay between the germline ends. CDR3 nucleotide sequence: TGTGCCTGGAGTGTTAAACTACCGGTATCTGAAGCTTTCTTT. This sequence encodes CAWSVKLPVSEAFF.

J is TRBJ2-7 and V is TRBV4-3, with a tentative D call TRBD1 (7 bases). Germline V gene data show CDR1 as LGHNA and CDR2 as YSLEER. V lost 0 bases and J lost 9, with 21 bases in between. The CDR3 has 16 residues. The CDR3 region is CASSQEYVGRGAGQYF. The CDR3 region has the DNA TGCGCCAGCAGCCAAGAATATGTCGGCAGGGGGGCAGGGCAGTACTTC.

CDR3 loop: CASSQVYSGGTEAFF. The CDR3 DNA reads as TGCGCCAGCAGCCAAGTCTACAGCGGAGGCACTGAAGCTTTCTTT. The V gene is TRBV4-3, the J gene TRBJ1-1; D is unresolved. Germline assignment: CDR1 LGHNA and CDR2 YSLEER. The CDR3 runs to 15 residues. V lost 1 base, J lost 4 bases, and 13 bases lay in between.

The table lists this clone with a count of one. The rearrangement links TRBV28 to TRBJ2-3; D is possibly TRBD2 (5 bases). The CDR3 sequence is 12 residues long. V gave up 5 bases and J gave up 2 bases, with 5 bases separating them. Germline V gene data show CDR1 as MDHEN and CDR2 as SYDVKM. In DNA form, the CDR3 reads TGTGCCAGCAGTGGACTCACAGATACGCAGTATTTT. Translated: CASSGLTDTQYF.

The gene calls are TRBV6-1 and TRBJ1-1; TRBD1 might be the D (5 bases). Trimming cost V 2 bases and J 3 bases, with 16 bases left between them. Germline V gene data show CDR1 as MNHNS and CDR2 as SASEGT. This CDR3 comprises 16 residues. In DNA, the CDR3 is TGTGCCAGCAGTGAAAGTGTCCGCGGGGGGGACACTGAAGCTTTCTTT. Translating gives CASSESVRGGDTEAFF.

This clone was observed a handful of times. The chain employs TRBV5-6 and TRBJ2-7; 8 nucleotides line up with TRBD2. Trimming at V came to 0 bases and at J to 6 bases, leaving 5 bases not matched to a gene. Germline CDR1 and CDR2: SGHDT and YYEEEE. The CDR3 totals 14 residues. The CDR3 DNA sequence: TGTGCCAGCAGCTTGGCGGGAGGGCCGGGCGAGCAGTACTTC. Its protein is CASSLAGGPGEQYF.

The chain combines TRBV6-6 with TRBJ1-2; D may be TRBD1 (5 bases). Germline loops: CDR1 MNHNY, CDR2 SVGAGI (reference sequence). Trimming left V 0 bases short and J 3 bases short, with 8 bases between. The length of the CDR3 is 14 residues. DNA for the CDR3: TGTGCCAGCAGTTACTCGAGCAGGGACTATGGCTACACCTTC. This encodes CASSYSSRDYGYTF.

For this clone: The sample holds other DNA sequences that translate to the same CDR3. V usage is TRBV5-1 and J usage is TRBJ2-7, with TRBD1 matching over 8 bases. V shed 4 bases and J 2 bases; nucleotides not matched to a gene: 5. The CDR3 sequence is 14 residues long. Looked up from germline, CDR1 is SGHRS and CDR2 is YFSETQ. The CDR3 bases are TGCGCCAGCAGCCGAGGACAGGGCCCCTACGAGCAGTACTTC. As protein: CASSRGQGPYEQYF.

CDR3 loop: CASSQEGGSYEQYF. The CDR3 DNA reads TGCGCCAGCAGCCAAGAGGGCGGGTCCTACGAGCAGTACTTC. The chain links TRBV4-1 to TRBJ2-7, with a possible D match to TRBD2 (5 bases). With 0 bases removed from V and 1 base from J, the gap between germline ends came to 7 bases. Looked up from germline, CDR1 is MGHRA and CDR2 is YSYEKL. The CDR3 extends over 14 amino acids.

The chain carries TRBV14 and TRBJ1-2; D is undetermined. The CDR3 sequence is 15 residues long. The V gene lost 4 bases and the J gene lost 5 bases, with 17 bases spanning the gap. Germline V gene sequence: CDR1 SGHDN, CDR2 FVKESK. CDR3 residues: CASSPFHRGWYGYTF. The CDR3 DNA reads TGTGCCAGCAGCCCATTTCACCGGGGATGGTATGGCTACACCTTC.

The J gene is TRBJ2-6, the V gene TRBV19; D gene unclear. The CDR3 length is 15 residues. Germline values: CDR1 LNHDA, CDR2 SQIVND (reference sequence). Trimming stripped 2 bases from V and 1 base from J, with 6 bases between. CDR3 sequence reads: CASSISVSGANVLTF. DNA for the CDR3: TGTGCCAGTAGTATATCGGTATCTGGGGCCAACGTCCTGACTTTC.

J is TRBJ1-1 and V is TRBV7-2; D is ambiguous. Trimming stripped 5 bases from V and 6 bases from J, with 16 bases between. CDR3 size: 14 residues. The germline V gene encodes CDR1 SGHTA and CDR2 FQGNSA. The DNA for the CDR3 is TGTGCCAGCAGCCAATCTGCGGAATGGTCTGAAGCTTTCTTT. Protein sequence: CASSQSAEWSEAFF.

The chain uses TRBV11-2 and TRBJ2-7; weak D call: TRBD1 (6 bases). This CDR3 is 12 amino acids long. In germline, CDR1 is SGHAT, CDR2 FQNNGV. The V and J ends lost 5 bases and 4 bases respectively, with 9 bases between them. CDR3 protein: CASSQGGYEQYF. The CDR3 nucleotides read TGTGCCAGCAGCCAAGGGGGTTACGAGCAGTACTTC.